These 10 T cell receptor beta chains came from one sample sequenced in a study of blood T cell repertoires in COVID-19. Only in-frame clones appear in the TCRdb table, and some are missing; sequencing was by immunoSEQ multiplex PCR. The repertoire holds a few hundred thousand clones, approximately 86% seen once, with more than 8.5% in the top ten. Sequencing used PBMCs or T cells enriched from blood (not recorded which). These receptors all stem from a woman between 18 and 29 years old who had recovered from COVID-19.

The V and J genes are TRBV7-8 and TRBJ1-1; D unresolved. The CDR3 extends over 13 amino acids. V gave up 5 bases and J gave up 2 bases, with 9 bases separating them. Per the germline V gene, CDR1 is SGHVS and CDR2 is FQNEAQ. The CDR3 is CASSRDFNTEAFF. For the CDR3, the DNA is TGTGCCAGCAGCCGCGACTTCAACACTGAAGCTTTCTTT.

This clone was counted many times. This chain uses TRBV9 with TRBJ2-7, with TRBD2 matching 14 bases. V lost 1 base, J lost 4 bases, and 7 bases stayed unmatched. This CDR3 spans 17 amino acids. CDR1 is SGDLS, CDR2 YYNGEE, per germline. CDR3 DNA sequence: TGTGCCAGCAGCGTATTATCGACTAGCGGGAGGGAATACGAGCAGTACTTC. Protein: CASSVLSTSGREYEQYF.

This clone was recorded once. The chain employs TRBV28 and TRBJ1-5; D is undetermined. This CDR3 is built from 15 residues. Germline values: CDR1 MDHEN, CDR2 SYDVKM. V was cut by 6 bases and J by 5 bases, with 17 bases left in between. CDR3 DNA: TGTGCCAGCAGGACCGGGGTTTACTCATATCAGCCCCAGCATTTT. Protein sequence: CASRTGVYSYQPQHF.

The chain is built from TRBV9 and TRBJ1-3; no reliable D call. The CDR3 length is 15 residues. The V and J ends lost 4 bases and 0 bases respectively, with 11 bases between them. In germline, CDR1 is SGDLS, CDR2 YYNGEE. CDR3 nucleotides: TGTGCCAGCAGCAAGCCCCGGGGCTCTGGAAACACCATATATTTT. Translating it yields CASSKPRGSGNTIYF.

The J gene is TRBJ1-2, the V gene TRBV7-8; 9 bases are shared with TRBD1. Germline V gene data show CDR1 as SGHVS and CDR2 as FQNEAQ. CDR3 length: 15 residues. V gave up 4 bases and J gave up 5 bases; unmatched junction bases: 8. CDR3 amino acids: CASSYQRDRAYGYTF. CDR3 DNA: TGTGCCAGCAGCTACCAACGGGACAGGGCTTATGGCTACACCTTC.

The V and J genes are TRBV19 and TRBJ2-3, with TRBD2 matching over 13 bases. Per the germline V gene, CDR1 is LNHDA and CDR2 is SQIVND (reference sequence). Germline trimming cut 5 bases from V and 6 bases from J; bases unmatched to any gene: 11. The CDR3 is 17 amino acids. The CDR3 sequence is CASSPSRTSGRMDTQYF. The CDR3 DNA sequence: TGTGCCAGTAGTCCTTCCAGGACTAGCGGGAGAATGGATACGCAGTATTTT.

This sequence joins TRBV4-3 and TRBJ2-2; TRBD2 might be the D (6 bases). There are 15 residues in the CDR3. V dropped 1 base and J dropped 5 bases, with 11 bases sitting between them. CDR1 is LGHNA, CDR2 YSLEER, per germline. This CDR3 reads CASSQGGAGTGELFF. The CDR3 region has the DNA TGCGCCAGCAGCCAAGGCGGGGCAGGGACCGGGGAGCTGTTTTTT.

This clone has more than one count but fewer than ten. V and J are TRBV28 and TRBJ2-2, with TRBD2 matching over 9 bases. The CDR3 length is 15 residues. The V and J ends lost 6 bases and 2 bases, in that order; junction bases with no gene match: 4. From germline, CDR1 is MDHEN and CDR2 SYDVKM. This CDR3 reads CASRYSGGNTGELFF. CDR3 in DNA: TGTGCCAGCAGGTATAGCGGGGGAAACACCGGGGAGCTGTTTTTT.

The V gene is TRBV19, the J gene TRBJ1-5; 8 positions agree with TRBD1. Losses at the gene ends were 0 bases for V and 5 bases for J; bases not matched to a gene: 6. The CDR3 extends over 16 amino acids. Per the germline V gene, CDR1 is LNHDA and CDR2 is SQIVND (reference sequence). The CDR3 loop reads CASSIDGRGLHQPQHF. CDR3 nucleotide sequence: TGTGCCAGTAGTATAGACGGCAGGGGGCTGCATCAGCCCCAGCATTTT.

This rearrangement joins TRBV20-1 to TRBJ1-2; D call uncertain. This CDR3 region has 13 residues. Germline-derived CDR1 and CDR2 are DFQATT and SNEGSKA (reference sequence). The V end lost 3 bases, the J end lost 3 bases, and 11 bases lay between the germline ends. The CDR3 DNA is TGCAGTGCTAGTTTACCGGTCGACTATGGCTACACCTTC. It translates to CSASLPVDYGYTF.